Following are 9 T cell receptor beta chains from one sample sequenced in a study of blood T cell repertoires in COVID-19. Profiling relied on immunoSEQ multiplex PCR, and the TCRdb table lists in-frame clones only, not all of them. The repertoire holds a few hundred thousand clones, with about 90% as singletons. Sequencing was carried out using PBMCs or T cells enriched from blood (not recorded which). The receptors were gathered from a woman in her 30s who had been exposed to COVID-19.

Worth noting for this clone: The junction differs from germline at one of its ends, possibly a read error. CDR3 sequence (DNA): TGTGCTAGCAGCTCGGGGGTAACGAACACCGGGGAGCTGTTTTTT. This sequence encodes CASSSGVTNTGELFF. This sequence joins TRBV7-7 and TRBJ2-2; possibly TRBD2 for D (6 bases). Germline V gives CDR1 SSHAT, CDR2 FNYEAQ (reference sequence). The CDR3 is 15 residues long. Together with reference TRBV7-7 and TRBJ2-2, the CDR3 gives the full variable domain: GAGVSQSPRYKVTKRGQDVTLRCDPISSHATLYWYQQALGQGPEFLTYFNYEAQPDKSGLPSDRFSAERPEGSISTLTIQRTEQRDSAMYRCASSSGVTNTGELFFGEGSRLTVL.

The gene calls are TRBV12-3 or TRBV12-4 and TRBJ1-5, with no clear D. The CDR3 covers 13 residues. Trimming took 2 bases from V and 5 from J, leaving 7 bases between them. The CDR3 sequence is CASSLLRDQPQHF. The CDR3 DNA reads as TGTGCCAGCAGTTTACTACGGGATCAGCCCCAGCATTTT.

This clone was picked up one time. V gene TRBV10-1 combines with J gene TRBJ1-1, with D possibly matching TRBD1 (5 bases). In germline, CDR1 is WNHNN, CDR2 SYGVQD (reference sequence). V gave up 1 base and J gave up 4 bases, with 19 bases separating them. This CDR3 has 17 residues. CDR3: CASSEFVGGEEVTEAFF. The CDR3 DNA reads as TGCGCCAGCAGTGAGTTTGTCGGGGGGGAAGAAGTCACTGAAGCTTTCTTT.

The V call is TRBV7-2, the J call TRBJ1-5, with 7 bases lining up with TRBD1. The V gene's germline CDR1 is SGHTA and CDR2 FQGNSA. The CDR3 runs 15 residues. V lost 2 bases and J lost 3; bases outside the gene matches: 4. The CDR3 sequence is CASSLSTGDNQPQHF. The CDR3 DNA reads TGTGCCAGCAGCTTATCCACAGGGGACAATCAGCCCCAGCATTTT.

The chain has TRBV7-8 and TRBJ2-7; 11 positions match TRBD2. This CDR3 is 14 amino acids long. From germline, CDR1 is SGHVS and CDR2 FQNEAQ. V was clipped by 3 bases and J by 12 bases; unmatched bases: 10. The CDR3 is CASSFLAGGAQWYF. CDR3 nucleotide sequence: TGTGCCAGCAGCTTTCTAGCGGGAGGAGCCCAGTGGTACTTC.

In nucleotides, the CDR3 is TGTGCCAGCAGCCCCGAGGCCCACTTTGTTGGCAATGAGCAGTTCTTC. Translated, it gives CASSPEAHFVGNEQFF. The chain recombines TRBV7-3 with TRBJ2-1, with D hard to call. V lost 5 bases, J lost 6 bases, and 20 bases lay in between. This CDR3 spans 16 amino acids. In germline, CDR1 is SGHTA, CDR2 FQGTGA.

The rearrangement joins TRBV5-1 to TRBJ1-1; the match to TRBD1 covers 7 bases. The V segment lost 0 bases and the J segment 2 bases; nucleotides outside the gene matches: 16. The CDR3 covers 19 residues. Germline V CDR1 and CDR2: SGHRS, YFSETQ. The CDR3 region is CASSLVGRRTGQPNTEAFF. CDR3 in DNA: TGCGCCAGCAGCTTGGTTGGTCGAAGGACGGGACAGCCAAACACTGAAGCTTTCTTT.

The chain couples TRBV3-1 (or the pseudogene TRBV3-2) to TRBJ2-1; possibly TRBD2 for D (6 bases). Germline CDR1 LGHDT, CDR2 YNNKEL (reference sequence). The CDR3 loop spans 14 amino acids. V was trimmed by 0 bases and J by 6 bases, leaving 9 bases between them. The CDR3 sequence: CASSQEGGGNEQFF. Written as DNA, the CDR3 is TGTGCCAGCAGCCAAGAGGGGGGTGGCAATGAGCAGTTCTTC.

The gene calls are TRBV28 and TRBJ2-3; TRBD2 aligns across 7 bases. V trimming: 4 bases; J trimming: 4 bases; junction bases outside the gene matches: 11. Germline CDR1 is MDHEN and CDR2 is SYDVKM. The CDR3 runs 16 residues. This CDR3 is CASSSGGLRGPDTQYF. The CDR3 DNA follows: TGTGCCAGCAGTTCGGGGGGACTACGAGGACCAGATACGCAGTATTTT. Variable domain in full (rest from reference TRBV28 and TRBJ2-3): DVKVTQSSRYLVKRTGEKVFLECVQDMDHENMFWYRQDPGLGLRLIYFSYDVKMKEKGDIPEGYSVSREKKERFSLILESASTNQTSMYLCASSSGGLRGPDTQYFGPGTRLTVL.